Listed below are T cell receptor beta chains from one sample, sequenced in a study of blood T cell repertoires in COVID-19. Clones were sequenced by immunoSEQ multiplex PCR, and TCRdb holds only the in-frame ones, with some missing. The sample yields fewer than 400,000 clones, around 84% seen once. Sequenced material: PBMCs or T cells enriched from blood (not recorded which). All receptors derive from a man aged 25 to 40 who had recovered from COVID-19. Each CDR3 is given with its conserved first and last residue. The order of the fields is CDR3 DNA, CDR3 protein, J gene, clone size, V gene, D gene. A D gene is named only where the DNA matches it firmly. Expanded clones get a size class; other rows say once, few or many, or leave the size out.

TGTGCCAGCACTAACTCCCCGGGTGAACACGGCTACACCTTC | CASTNSPGEHGYTF | TRBJ1-2 | . | TRBV27 | .
TGTGCCTGGATAGACAGTAGCTCCTATAATTCACCCCTCCACTTT | CAWIDSSSYNSPLHF | TRBJ1-6 | once | TRBV30 | .
TGCGCCAGCAGTGACCAGCGGGGATCCTACGAGCAGTACTTC | CASSDQRGSYEQYF | TRBJ2-7 | . | TRBV10-1 | TRBD2
TGTGCCATCAGTGAGTCTGGGGCAGGGGGCCATACTAACTATGGCTACACCTTC | CAISESGAGGHTNYGYTF | TRBJ1-2 | . | TRBV10-3 | TRBD1
TGTGCCACCAGCAGAGTCGGGAATCCAGCAGATACGCAGTATTTT | CATSRVGNPADTQYF | TRBJ2-3 | . | TRBV15 | .
TGTGCCAGCAGCCTAGGACTAGCGGACACAGATACGCAGTATTTT | CASSLGLADTDTQYF | TRBJ2-3 | . | TRBV5-5 | TRBD2
TGTGCCAGCAGTTTATCGATTTGGGACCTAGGGACAAAGAACGAGCAGTACTTC | CASSLSIWDLGTKNEQYF | TRBJ2-7 | . | TRBV27 | .
TGTGCCAGCAACAGGGGGCAGGAGACCCAGTACTTC | CASNRGQETQYF | TRBJ2-5 | . | TRBV7-8 | TRBD1
TGCGCCAGCAGCTTGGAGTGGGGGCAGGAGACCCAGTACTTC | CASSLEWGQETQYF | TRBJ2-5 | . | TRBV5-1 | .
TGTGCCAGCAGCTTAGGACTAGCGGGAGGTAATGAGCAGTTCTTC | CASSLGLAGGNEQFF | TRBJ2-1 | . | TRBV5-4 | TRBD2
TGTGCCAGCAGTGAGGTACAGGGGGCCAGAAATTCACCCCTCCACTTT | CASSEVQGARNSPLHF | TRBJ1-6 | . | TRBV6-1 | TRBD1
TGTGCCATCAGCCAAGGGGGCCTCGACACTGAAGCTTTCTTT | CAISQGGLDTEAFF | TRBJ1-1 | . | TRBV10-3 | TRBD1
TGTGCCAGCAGTTACTCGAACAGGGCTGGGGAGCAGTACTTC | CASSYSNRAGEQYF | TRBJ2-7 | . | TRBV6-5 | .
TGTGCCAGTAGTAGAAGACAGACAATGAACACTGAAGCTTTCTTT | CASSRRQTMNTEAFF | TRBJ1-1 | once | TRBV19 | .
TGTGCCAGCAGCCCACCCGGACTAGCGGGAGCCTACGAGCAGTACTTC | CASSPPGLAGAYEQYF | TRBJ2-7 | . | TRBV5-6 | TRBD2
TGCGCCAGCAGCCAGGGGACAGGGTGGTTCACTGAAGCTTTCTTT | CASSQGTGWFTEAFF | TRBJ1-1 | . | TRBV4-1 | TRBD1
TGTGCCAGCAGCTTAGTGGCCCCCTACAATGAGCAGTTCTTC | CASSLVAPYNEQFF | TRBJ2-1 | . | TRBV7-9 | .
TGTGCCAGTAGTTTGGAGGGTTCACCCCTCCACTTT | CASSLEGSPLHF | TRBJ1-6 | . | TRBV19 | .
TGTGCCAGCAGTACACGGGCGGGCTCACCCCTCCACTTT | CASSTRAGSPLHF | TRBJ1-6 | . | TRBV28 | .
TGTGCCTGGAGTGTACTGGCGGGGAGCACAGATACGCAGTATTTT | CAWSVLAGSTDTQYF | TRBJ2-3 | . | TRBV30 | .
TGTGCCAGCACCTCCACCGGGGAGCTGTTTTTT | CASTSTGELFF | TRBJ2-2 | . | TRBV11-3 | .
TGTGCCAGCAGTTACCAGGGGAATCAGCCCCAGCATTTT | CASSYQGNQPQHF | TRBJ1-5 | few | TRBV6-5 | .
TGTGCCAGCAGCTCCCCCCGGGGGGGCCGTTCCGGTACGCAGTATTTT | CASSSPRGGRSGTQYF | TRBJ2-3 | . | TRBV7-2 | TRBD2
TGTGCCAGCAGTACTGGACAGGGGGCTCCCTACGAGCAGTACTTC | CASSTGQGAPYEQYF | TRBJ2-7 | . | TRBV6-5 | TRBD1
TGTGCCAGCAGCCACACAGGGGGCGCGGATTATAACGAGCAGTACTTC | CASSHTGGADYNEQYF | TRBJ2-7 | . | TRBV13 | TRBD1
TGTGCCAGCAGCCGGAGCATATTCTCTGGGGCCAACGTCCTGACTTTC | CASSRSIFSGANVLTF | TRBJ2-6 | . | TRBV14 | .
TGTGCCACCAGCAGAGATTGGGGGGACTCTAGCGGGCATTTT | CATSRDWGDSSGHF | TRBJ1-5 | . | TRBV15 | .
TGTGCCTGGAGTGGAGCGGGGGTTGGTGGCTACACCTTC | CAWSGAGVGGYTF | TRBJ1-2 | . | TRBV30 | .
TGTGCCAGCAGCAAAACAGGGGCTGCTGAAGCTTTCTTT | CASSKTGAAEAFF | TRBJ1-1 | . | TRBV5-5 | TRBD1
TGTGCCAGCAGTGCATTGCGAGGGGGGGACACCGGGGAGCTGTTTTTT | CASSALRGGDTGELFF | TRBJ2-2 | . | TRBV25-1 | .